The 24 T cell receptor beta chains reported below all come from one sample, sequenced in a study of blood T cell repertoires in COVID-19. Sequencing was performed with immunoSEQ multiplex PCR; in TCRdb, only in-frame clones are kept and a portion is missing. The sample shows roughly 120,000 clones, around four fifths of them seen only once. What was sequenced was peripheral blood. The origin of the receptors is a human donor in a cohort sampled during active COVID-19.

The chain combines TRBV24-1 with TRBJ2-3; TRBD2 matches 11 bases. Germline assignment: CDR1 KGHDR and CDR2 SFDVKD. J gave up 1 base and V 2 bases, and 4 bases lay outside the gene matches. This CDR3 is built from 17 residues. The CDR3 here is CATSDSSGLAGTDTQYF. Written as DNA, the CDR3 is TGTGCCACCAGTGATTCATCGGGACTAGCGGGCACAGATACGCAGTATTTT.

The gene calls are TRBV24-1 and TRBJ2-5; TRBD2 is a possible D gene (7 bases). CDR1 and CDR2 (germline): KGHDR, SFDVKD. V dropped 4 bases and J dropped 4 bases, with 21 bases sitting between them. This CDR3 region has 17 residues. The CDR3 sequence: CATSDRPSQGRGETQYF. DNA of the CDR3: TGTGCCACCAGTGACCGCCCTAGCCAGGGGAGGGGAGAGACCCAGTACTTC.

The J gene is TRBJ2-7, the V gene TRBV3-1 (or the pseudogene TRBV3-2), with D hard to call. Germline V gene sequence: CDR1 LGHDT, CDR2 YNNKEL (reference sequence). The CDR3 covers 16 residues. V was shortened by 1 base and J by 4 bases, with 17 bases between the two germline ends. For the CDR3, the DNA is TGTGCCAGCAGCCAAGTCGGTAGAGCTCCCTTTTACGAGCAGTACTTC. It is translated as CASSQVGRAPFYEQYF.

The gene calls are TRBV5-1 and TRBJ2-3, with a possible D match to TRBD2 (7 bases). The CDR3 has 17 residues. V was shortened by 1 base and J by 4 bases, with 19 bases between the two germline ends. CDR1 SGHRS and CDR2 YFSETQ come from the germline V gene. The CDR3 is CASSLYGTREGADTQYF. The CDR3 DNA reads as TGCGCCAGCAGCTTGTATGGTACCAGGGAGGGGGCAGATACGCAGTATTTT.

This clone was detected only a few times. This chain joins TRBV28 and TRBJ2-1, with a weak D call TRBD2 (7 bases). The germline gives CDR1 MDHEN, CDR2 SYDVKM. Between the trimmed V and J ends, which lost 2 bases and 4 bases, there was a span of 12 bases. This CDR3 has 15 residues. CDR3 nucleotides: TGTGCCAGCAGTTTAGGGGGGGGCGGATACAATGAGCAGTTCTTC. The encoded protein is CASSLGGGGYNEQFF. Filled out from reference TRBV28 and TRBJ2-1, the complete variable domain reads DVKVTQSSRYLVKRTGEKVFLECVQDMDHENMFWYRQDPGLGLRLIYFSYDVKMKEKGDIPEGYSVSREKKERFSLILESASTNQTSMYLCASSLGGGGYNEQFFGPGTRLTVL.

The chain couples TRBV27 to TRBJ2-1, with 8 positions matching TRBD2. Losses at the gene ends were 5 bases for V and 9 bases for J; bases not matched to a gene: 9. Germline V gene sequence: CDR1 MNHEY, CDR2 SMNVEV (reference sequence). The CDR3 spans 14 residues. The DNA for the CDR3 is TGTGCCAGCAGTGCCCAAGCGGGGGATGGTGAGCAGTTCTTC. This sequence encodes CASSAQAGDGEQFF.

The genes are TRBV27 and TRBJ1-2; possible D gene TRBD1, 5 bases. Germline CDR1 reads MNHEY; CDR2 reads SMNVEV (reference sequence). Trimming took 4 bases from V and 4 from J, leaving 16 bases between them. The CDR3 has 15 residues. The CDR3, as DNA: TGTGCCAGCAGTTCACAAAGTCAGGGCGTCTATGGCTACACCTTC. The encoded protein is CASSSQSQGVYGYTF.

This clone was observed a handful of times. The V gene is TRBV7-8, the J gene TRBJ2-2; D is undetermined. Germline V gene sequence: CDR1 SGHVS, CDR2 FQNEAQ. V was pared by 3 bases and J by 3 bases, with 2 bases between. There are 12 residues in the CDR3. The CDR3 nucleotides read TGTGCCAGCAGCTTCTACACCGGGGAGCTGTTTTTT. This codes for CASSFYTGELFF.

The CDR3 reads CAIFDGGYGYTF. The CDR3 DNA sequence: TGTGCCATCTTCGACGGGGGCTATGGCTACACCTTC. The genes are TRBV3-1 (or the pseudogene TRBV3-2) and TRBJ1-2; possibly TRBD1 for D (5 bases). The CDR3 loop spans 12 amino acids. Deletions cut 10 bases from V and 4 bases from J, with 13 bases between. Germline loops: CDR1 LGHDT, CDR2 YNNKEL (reference sequence).

The chain links TRBV13 to TRBJ1-2, with 10 bases that match TRBD1. V gave up 0 bases and J gave up 5 bases; unmatched junction bases: 3. CDR1 and CDR2 from the germline V gene are PRHDT and FYEKMQ (reference sequence). The CDR3 contains 15 residues. The CDR3 DNA sequence: TGTGCCAGCAGCTTAGGCGACAGGGGGCTTTATGGCTACACCTTC. It encodes CASSLGDRGLYGYTF.

V is TRBV5-1 and J is TRBJ2-1; TRBD1 might be the D (6 bases). The CDR3 runs 15 residues. Germline V gives CDR1 SGHRS, CDR2 YFSETQ. Between the trimmed V and J ends, which lost 4 bases and 0 bases, there was a span of 11 bases. CDR3 region: CASSDGQSSYNEQFF. The CDR3 DNA sequence: TGCGCCAGCAGCGACGGACAGAGCTCCTACAATGAGCAGTTCTTC.

This chain connects TRBV11-3 to TRBJ2-1; 16 bases align to TRBD2. The CDR3 runs 15 residues. V was pared by 5 bases and J by 9 bases, with 4 bases of the junction left unmatched. Germline-derived CDR1 and CDR2 are SGHNT and YENEEA. The CDR3 reads CASSPGTSGGGEQFF. CDR3 nucleotides: TGTGCCAGCAGCCCCGGGACTAGCGGGGGGGGTGAGCAGTTCTTC.

The chain couples TRBV5-6 to TRBJ2-7; D is possibly TRBD2 (5 bases). The germline CDR1 and CDR2 sequences are SGHDT and YYEEEE. V was pared by 4 bases and J by 4 bases, with 15 bases between. The CDR3 has 14 residues. The DNA of the CDR3 is TGTGCCAGCAGCCGGGCAGTAGCGAGGTACGAGCAGTACTTC. It is translated as CASSRAVARYEQYF.

The chain couples TRBV12-3 or TRBV12-4 to TRBJ1-1, with TRBD1 as a possible D gene (5 bases). Deletions cut 1 base from V and 3 bases from J, with 6 bases between. The CDR3 covers 13 residues. CDR3 loop: CASSLGQYTEAFF. DNA for the CDR3: TGTGCCAGCAGTTTAGGACAGTACACTGAAGCTTTCTTT.

A single count supports this clone. The chain uses TRBV4-3 and TRBJ2-5; 7 bases are a match to TRBD2. Germline V gene data show CDR1 as LGHNA and CDR2 as YSLEER. The J segment lost 2 bases and the V segment lost 0 bases, leaving 3 bases of the junction unmatched. The CDR3 sequence is 15 residues long. As DNA, the CDR3 is TGCGCCAGCAGCCAAGATCGGGGGGTTCAAGAGACCCAGTACTTC. It encodes CASSQDRGVQETQYF.

This clone was recorded once. This chain connects TRBV11-3 to TRBJ2-1; D is ambiguous. The CDR3 contains 15 residues. Germline values: CDR1 SGHNT, CDR2 YENEEA. With 1 base removed from V and 7 bases from J, the gap between germline ends came to 14 bases. Here the CDR3 reads CASSLGQEGGNEQFF. The CDR3 DNA follows: TGTGCCAGCAGCTTAGGTCAGGAAGGTGGGAATGAGCAGTTCTTC.

The genes are TRBV5-1 and TRBJ2-5; weak D call: TRBD2 (7 bases). This CDR3 spans 15 amino acids. V lost 5 bases and J lost 4, with 18 bases in between. Germline V gene data show CDR1 as SGHRS and CDR2 as YFSETQ. CDR3 protein: CASRGTGGGLETQYF. DNA of the CDR3: TGCGCCAGCAGAGGGACGGGCGGGGGCCTAGAGACCCAGTACTTC.

The chain joins TRBV2 to TRBJ2-2; 8 bases line up with TRBD1. This CDR3 contains 15 residues. The germline gives CDR1 SNHLY, CDR2 FYNNEI. With 4 bases clipped from V and 1 base from J, the junction kept 2 bases outside the gene matches. The CDR3 is CASSAGTGNTGELFF. The DNA of the CDR3 is TGTGCCAGCAGTGCCGGGACAGGGAACACCGGGGAGCTGTTTTTT.

Only a few counts were recorded for this clone. The rearrangement links TRBV2 to TRBJ2-2; D remains unclear. Germline-derived CDR1 and CDR2 are SNHLY and FYNNEI. Trimming stripped 6 bases from V and 4 bases from J, with 15 bases between. The CDR3 spans 15 residues. The CDR3 DNA sequence: TGTGCCAGCAGGCAGCACTTGGGCTTCACCGGGGAGCTGTTTTTT. Protein: CASRQHLGFTGELFF.

This chain's CDR3 is CASRNSGGSGELFF. The CDR3 region has the DNA TGTGCCAGCAGGAACTCAGGGGGCAGCGGGGAGCTGTTTTTT. The rearrangement uses TRBV25-1 and TRBJ2-2; 8 nucleotides line up with TRBD1. Germline CDR1 and CDR2: MGHDK and SYGVNS. V trimming: 6 bases; J trimming: 7 bases; junction bases outside the gene matches: 7. This CDR3 has 14 residues.

The V call is TRBV28, the J call TRBJ2-7, with 15 bases fitting TRBD2. Looked up from germline, CDR1 is MDHEN and CDR2 is SYDVKM. The CDR3 spans 17 residues. Unmatched junction bases numbered 7, after V lost 5 bases and J lost 2 bases. CDR3 DNA sequence: TGTGCCAGCAGTGCCCTAGGACTAGCGGGGGGGCCCTACGAGCAGTACTTC. Its protein product is CASSALGLAGGPYEQYF.

The chain couples TRBV7-2 to TRBJ1-5, with 8 bases matching TRBD1. The CDR3 covers 15 residues. Germline V CDR1 and CDR2: SGHTA, FQGNSA. Losses at the gene ends were 5 bases for V and 4 bases for J; bases not matched to a gene: 7. CDR3 sequence (DNA): TGTGCCAGCAGCCCACAGGGGGGATATAATCAGCCCCAGCATTTT. It encodes CASSPQGGYNQPQHF.

The chain is built from TRBV5-1 and TRBJ2-1, with 7 nucleotides matching TRBD2. CDR3 length: 14 amino acids. Germline-derived CDR1 and CDR2 are SGHRS and YFSETQ. Unmatched junction bases numbered 9, after V lost 7 bases and J lost 5 bases. For the CDR3, the DNA is TGCGCCAGCGCCACGGGGGGTTGGAACAATGAGCAGTTCTTC. Its protein product is CASATGGWNNEQFF.

V is TRBV5-6 and J is TRBJ2-2; 8 bases are shared with TRBD1. The germline V gene has CDR1 SGHDT and CDR2 YYEEEE. The CDR3 loop spans 14 amino acids. The ends lost 4 bases at V and 3 bases at J; junction bases unmatched: 2. CDR3 nucleotides: TGTGCCAGCAGCATGACAGGGGACACCGGGGAGCTGTTTTTT. As protein: CASSMTGDTGELFF.